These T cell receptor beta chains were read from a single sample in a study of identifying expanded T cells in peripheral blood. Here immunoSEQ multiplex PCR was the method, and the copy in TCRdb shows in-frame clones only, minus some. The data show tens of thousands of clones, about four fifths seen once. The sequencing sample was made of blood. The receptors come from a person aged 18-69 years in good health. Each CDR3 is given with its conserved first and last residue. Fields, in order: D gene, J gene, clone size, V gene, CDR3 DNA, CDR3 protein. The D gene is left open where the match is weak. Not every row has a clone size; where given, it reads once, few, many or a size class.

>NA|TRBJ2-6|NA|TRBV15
TGTGCCACCAGCAGAGACCTGTCTGGGGCCAACGTCCTGACTTTC
CATSRDLSGANVLTF
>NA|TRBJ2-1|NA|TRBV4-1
TGCGCCAGCAGCCAAGATCAGCAGTACAATGAGCAGTTCTTC
CASSQDQQYNEQFF
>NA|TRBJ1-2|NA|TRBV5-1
TGCGCCAGCAGCTTGGGGCAGGGCACGACTTCGGATGGCTACACCTTC
CASSLGQGTTSDGYTF
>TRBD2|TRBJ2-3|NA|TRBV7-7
TGTGCTAGCAGCCCAGGGACTAGCGGGAGGACAGATACGCAGTATTTT
CASSPGTSGRTDTQYF
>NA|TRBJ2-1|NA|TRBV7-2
TGTGCCAGCAGCCGACCCGACAATGAGCAGTTCTTC
CASSRPDNEQFF
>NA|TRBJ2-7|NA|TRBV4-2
TGTGCCAGCAGCCAAGCTACGGGGAGCTACGAGCAGTACTTC
CASSQATGSYEQYF
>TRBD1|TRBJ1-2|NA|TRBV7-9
TGTGCCAGCAGCTTAGAAGGGGGCGAGGGCTACACCTTC
CASSLEGGEGYTF
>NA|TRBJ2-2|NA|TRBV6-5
TGTGCCAGCCAGGCGGCGAACACCGGGGAGCTGTTTTTT
CASQAANTGELFF
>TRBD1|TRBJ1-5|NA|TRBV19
TGTGCCAGTACCCCCCGACAGGGGGCAGATCAGCCCCAGCATTTT
CASTPRQGADQPQHF
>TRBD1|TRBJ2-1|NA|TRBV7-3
TGTGCCAGCAGCCAGGGGGACACTTACAATGAGCAGTTCTTC
CASSQGDTYNEQFF
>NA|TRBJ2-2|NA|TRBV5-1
TGCGCCAGCAGCCCCCGGGACGCCGGGGAGCTGTTTTTT
CASSPRDAGELFF
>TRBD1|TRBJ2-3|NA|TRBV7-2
TGTGCCAGCAGCTCCAGGGGACAGAGAATCGATACGCAGTATTTT
CASSSRGQRIDTQYF
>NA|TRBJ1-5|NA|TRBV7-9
TGTGCCAGCAGCAAGACGGCAGACAATCAGCCCCAGCATTTT
CASSKTADNQPQHF
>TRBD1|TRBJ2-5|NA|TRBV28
TGTGCCAGCAGTAGACCTCACAGGGGGCGGGAAGAGACCCAGTACTTC
CASSRPHRGREETQYF
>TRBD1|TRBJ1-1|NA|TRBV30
TGTGCCTGGGACTTGGGGAGGGGGCTGAACACTGAAGCTTTCTTT
CAWDLGRGLNTEAFF
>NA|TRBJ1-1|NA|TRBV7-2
TGTGCCAGCAGCTTATATCCCCTAGGGGGGGCGGACACTGAAGCTTTCTTT
CASSLYPLGGADTEAFF
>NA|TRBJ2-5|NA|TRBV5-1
TGCGCCAGTAATACCCGTGAAGTTGGAGAGACCCAGTACTTC
CASNTREVGETQYF
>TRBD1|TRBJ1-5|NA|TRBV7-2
TGTGCCAGCAGCTTCGACAGGGGCAATCAGCCCCAGCATTTT
CASSFDRGNQPQHF
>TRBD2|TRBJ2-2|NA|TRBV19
TGTGCCGAAAAAGGACTAGCGGGAGTCAGTAACACCGGGGAGCTGTTTTTT
CAEKGLAGVSNTGELFF
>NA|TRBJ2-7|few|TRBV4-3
TGCGCCAGCAGCCAGGAAACTTCTCGTGGGTACGAGCAGTACTTC
CASSQETSRGYEQYF
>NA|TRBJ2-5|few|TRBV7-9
TGTGCCAGCAGCTCCCCGGGGCGCTCTGAAGAGACCCAGTACTTC
CASSSPGRSEETQYF
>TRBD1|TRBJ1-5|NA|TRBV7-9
TGTGCCAGCAGCCCATCTTATGGGGACAGGTATAGCAATCAGCCCCAGCATTTT
CASSPSYGDRYSNQPQHF